The source of this T cell receptor beta chain is a study of vaccination effects on CD4 cells after COVID-19. As concerns this clone: Its antigen is not identified.

Repertoires were generated with immunoSEQ multiplex PCR, while TCRdb's copy carries only in-frame clones and drops some. In the table there are about 70,000 clones, over 60% of which are singletons. Germline lookup yields CDR1 MNHNS and CDR2 SASEGT. V lost 2 bases and J lost 3, with 4 bases in between. This CDR3 contains 12 residues. Researchers isolated CD4+ T cells once about eleven days of culture had elapsed. The sequence came from a human donor who received a COVID-19 vaccine. This chain joins TRBV6-1 and TRBJ1-1; D unresolved. The material was CD4+ T cells from PBMCs cultured without peptide, obtained before COVID-19 vaccination. The chain's CDR3 is CASSERYTEAFF. Written as DNA, the CDR3 is TGTGCCAGCAGTGAAAGGTACACTGAAGCTTTCTTT.